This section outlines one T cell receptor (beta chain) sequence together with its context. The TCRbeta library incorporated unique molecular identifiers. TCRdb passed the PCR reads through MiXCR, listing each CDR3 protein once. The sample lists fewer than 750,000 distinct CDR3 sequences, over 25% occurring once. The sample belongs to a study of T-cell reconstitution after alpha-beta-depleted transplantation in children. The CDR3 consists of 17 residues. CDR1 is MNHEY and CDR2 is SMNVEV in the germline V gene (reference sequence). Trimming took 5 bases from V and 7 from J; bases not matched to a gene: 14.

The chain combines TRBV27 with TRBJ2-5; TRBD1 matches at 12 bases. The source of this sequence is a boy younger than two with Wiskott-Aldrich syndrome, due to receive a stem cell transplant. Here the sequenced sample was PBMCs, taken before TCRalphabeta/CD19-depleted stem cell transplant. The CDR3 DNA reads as TGTGCCAGCAGTACCCTACCGGGACAGGGGGCCGGAGGGACCCAGTACTTC. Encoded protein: CASSTLPGQGAGGTQYF.